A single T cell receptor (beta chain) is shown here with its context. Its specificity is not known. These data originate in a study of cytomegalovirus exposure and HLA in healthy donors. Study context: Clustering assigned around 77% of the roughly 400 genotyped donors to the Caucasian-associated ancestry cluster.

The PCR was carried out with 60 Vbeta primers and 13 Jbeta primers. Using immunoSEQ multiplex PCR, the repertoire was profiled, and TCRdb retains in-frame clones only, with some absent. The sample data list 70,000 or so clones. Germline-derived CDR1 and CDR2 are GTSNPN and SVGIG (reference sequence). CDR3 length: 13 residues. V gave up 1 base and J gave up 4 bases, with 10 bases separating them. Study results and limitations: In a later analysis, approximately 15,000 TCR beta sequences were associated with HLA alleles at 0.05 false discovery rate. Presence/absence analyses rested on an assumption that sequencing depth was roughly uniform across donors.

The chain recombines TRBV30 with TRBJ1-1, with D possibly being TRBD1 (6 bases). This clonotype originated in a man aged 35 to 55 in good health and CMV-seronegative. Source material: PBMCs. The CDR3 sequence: CAWSGIRGTEAFF. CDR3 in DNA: TGTGCCTGGAGTGGTATCAGGGGCACTGAAGCTTTCTTT.